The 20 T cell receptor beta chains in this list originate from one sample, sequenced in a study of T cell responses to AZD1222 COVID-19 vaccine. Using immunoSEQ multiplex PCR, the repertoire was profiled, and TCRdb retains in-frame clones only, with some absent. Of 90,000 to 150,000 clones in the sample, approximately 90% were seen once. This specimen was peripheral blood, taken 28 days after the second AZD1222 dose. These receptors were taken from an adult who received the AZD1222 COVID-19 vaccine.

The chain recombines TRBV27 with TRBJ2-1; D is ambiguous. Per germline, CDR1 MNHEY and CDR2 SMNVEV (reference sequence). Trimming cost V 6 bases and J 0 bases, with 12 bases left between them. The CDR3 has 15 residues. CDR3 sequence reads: CASSPLYSSYNEQFF. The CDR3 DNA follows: TGTGCCAGCAGCCCACTTTACAGCTCCTACAATGAGCAGTTCTTC.

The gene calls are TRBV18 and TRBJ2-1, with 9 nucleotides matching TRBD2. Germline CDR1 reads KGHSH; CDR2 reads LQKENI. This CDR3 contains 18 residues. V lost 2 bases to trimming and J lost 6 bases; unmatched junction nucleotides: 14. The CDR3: CASSPSRGLALSFNEQFF. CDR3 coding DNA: TGTGCCAGCTCACCATCGCGGGGACTAGCCCTCAGTTTCAATGAGCAGTTCTTC.

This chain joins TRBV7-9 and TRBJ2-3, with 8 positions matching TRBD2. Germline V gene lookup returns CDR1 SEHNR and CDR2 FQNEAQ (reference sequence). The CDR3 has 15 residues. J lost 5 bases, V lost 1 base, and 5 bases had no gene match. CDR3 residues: CASSLGGGGQDTQYF. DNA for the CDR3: TGTGCCAGCAGCTTAGGAGGCGGGGGGCAAGATACGCAGTATTTT.

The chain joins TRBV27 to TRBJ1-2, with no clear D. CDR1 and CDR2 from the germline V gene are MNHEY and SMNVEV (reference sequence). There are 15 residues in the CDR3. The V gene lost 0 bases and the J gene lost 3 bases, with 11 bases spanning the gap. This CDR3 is CASSLSIRADYGYTF. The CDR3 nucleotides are TGTGCCAGCAGTTTATCGATAAGGGCGGACTATGGCTACACCTTC.

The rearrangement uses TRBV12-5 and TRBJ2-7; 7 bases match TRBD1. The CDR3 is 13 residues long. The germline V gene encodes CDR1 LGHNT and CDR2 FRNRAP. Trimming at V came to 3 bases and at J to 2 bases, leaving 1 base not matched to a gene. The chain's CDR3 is CASGFRGTYEQYF. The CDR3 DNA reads TGTGCTAGTGGTTTCAGGGGGACCTACGAGCAGTACTTC.

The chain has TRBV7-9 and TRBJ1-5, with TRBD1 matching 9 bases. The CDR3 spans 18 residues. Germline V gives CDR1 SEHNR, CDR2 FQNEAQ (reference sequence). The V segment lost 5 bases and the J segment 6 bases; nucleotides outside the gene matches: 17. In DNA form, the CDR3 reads TGTGCCAGCAGCCTCGCACCTCCGGGACAGGGTTATAGTCAGCCCCAGCATTTT. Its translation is CASSLAPPGQGYSQPQHF.

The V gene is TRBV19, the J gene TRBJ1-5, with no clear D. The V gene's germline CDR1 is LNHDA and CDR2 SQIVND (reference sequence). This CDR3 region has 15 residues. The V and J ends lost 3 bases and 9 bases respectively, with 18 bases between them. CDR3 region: CASSIGESYLSPQHF. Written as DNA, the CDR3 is TGTGCCAGTAGTATTGGGGAGAGTTACCTATCGCCCCAGCATTTT.

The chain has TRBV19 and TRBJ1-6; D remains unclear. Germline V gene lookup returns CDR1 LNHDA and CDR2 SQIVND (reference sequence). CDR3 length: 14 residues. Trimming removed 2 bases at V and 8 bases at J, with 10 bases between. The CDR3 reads CASSISVGYSPLHF. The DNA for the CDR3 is TGTGCCAGTAGTATAAGCGTGGGGTATTCACCCCTCCACTTT. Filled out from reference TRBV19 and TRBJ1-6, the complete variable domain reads DGGITQSPKYLFRKEGQNVTLSCEQNLNHDAMYWYRQDPGQGLRLIYYSQIVNDFQKGDIAEGYSVSREKKESFPLTVTSAQKNPTAFYLCASSISVGYSPLHFGNGTRLTVT.

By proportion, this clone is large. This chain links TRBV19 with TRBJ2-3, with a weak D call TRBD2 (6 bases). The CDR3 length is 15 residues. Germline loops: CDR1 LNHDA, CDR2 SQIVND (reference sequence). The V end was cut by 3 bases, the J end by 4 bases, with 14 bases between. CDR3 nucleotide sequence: TGTGCCAGTAGTATCCTGGGGGGTGAAGCAGATACGCAGTATTTT. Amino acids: CASSILGGEADTQYF.

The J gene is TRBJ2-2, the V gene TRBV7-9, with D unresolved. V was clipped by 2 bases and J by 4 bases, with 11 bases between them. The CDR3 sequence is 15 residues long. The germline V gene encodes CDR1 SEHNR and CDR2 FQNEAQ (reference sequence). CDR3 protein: CASSLLSSGTGELFF. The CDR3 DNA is TGTGCCAGCAGCTTACTTTCATCCGGCACCGGGGAGCTGTTTTTT.

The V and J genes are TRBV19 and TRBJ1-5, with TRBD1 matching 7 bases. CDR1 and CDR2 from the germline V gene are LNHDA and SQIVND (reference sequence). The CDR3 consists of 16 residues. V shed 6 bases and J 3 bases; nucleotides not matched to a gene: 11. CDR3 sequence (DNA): TGTGCCAGTAGGGAAAGGGGGCGTCGTGTCAATCAGCCCCAGCATTTT. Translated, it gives CASRERGRRVNQPQHF.

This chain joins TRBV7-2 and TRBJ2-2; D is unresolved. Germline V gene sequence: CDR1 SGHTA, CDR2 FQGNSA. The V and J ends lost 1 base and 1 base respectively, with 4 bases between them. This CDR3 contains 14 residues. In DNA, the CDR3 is TGTGCCAGCAGCTTAGTTTGGAACACCGGGGAGCTGTTTTTT. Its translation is CASSLVWNTGELFF.

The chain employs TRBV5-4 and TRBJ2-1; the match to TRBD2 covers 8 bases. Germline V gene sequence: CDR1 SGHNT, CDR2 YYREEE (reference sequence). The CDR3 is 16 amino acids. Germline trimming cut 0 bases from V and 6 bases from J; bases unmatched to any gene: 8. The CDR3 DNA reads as TGTGCCAGCAGCTTGGATAGTCGGCTAGCGGGCAATGAGCAGTTCTTC. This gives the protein CASSLDSRLAGNEQFF.

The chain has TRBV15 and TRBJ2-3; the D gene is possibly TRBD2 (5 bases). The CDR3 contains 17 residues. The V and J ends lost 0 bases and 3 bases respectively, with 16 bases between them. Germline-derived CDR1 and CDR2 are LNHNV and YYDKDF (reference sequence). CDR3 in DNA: TGTGCCACCAGCAGAGATGGGTCTAGCATTGTAACAGATACGCAGTATTTT. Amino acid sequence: CATSRDGSSIVTDTQYF.

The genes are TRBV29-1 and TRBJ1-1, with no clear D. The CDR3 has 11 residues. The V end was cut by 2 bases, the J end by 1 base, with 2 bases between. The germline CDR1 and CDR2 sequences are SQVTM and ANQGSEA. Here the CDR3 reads CSVERNTEAFF. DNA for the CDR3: TGCAGCGTTGAACGGAACACTGAAGCTTTCTTT.

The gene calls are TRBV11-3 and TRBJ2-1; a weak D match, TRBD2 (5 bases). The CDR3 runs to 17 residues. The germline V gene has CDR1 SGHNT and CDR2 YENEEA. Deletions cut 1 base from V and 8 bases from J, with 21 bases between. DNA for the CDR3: TGTGCCAGCAGCTTAGCTGGGCGGGCTAGGAACTTCGATGAGCAGTTCTTC. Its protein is CASSLAGRARNFDEQFF.

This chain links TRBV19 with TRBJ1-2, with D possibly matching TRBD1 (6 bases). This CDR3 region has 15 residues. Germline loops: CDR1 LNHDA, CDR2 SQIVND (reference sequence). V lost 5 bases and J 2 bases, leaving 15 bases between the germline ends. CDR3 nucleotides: TGTGCCAGTAGTGTGAAGGGGGGCCCCAACTATGGCTACACCTTC. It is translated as CASSVKGGPNYGYTF.

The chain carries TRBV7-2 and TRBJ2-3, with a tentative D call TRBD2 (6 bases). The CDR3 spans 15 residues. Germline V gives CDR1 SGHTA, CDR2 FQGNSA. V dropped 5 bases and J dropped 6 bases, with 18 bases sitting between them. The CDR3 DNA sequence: TGTGCCAGCAGCCGCTCGGGTGCTAGCGTGGATACGCAGTATTTT. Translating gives CASSRSGASVDTQYF.

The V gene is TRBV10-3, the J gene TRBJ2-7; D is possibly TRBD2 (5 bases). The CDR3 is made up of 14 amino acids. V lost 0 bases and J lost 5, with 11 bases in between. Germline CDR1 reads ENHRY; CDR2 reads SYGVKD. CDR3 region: CAISESRGSHEQYF. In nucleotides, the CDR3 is TGTGCCATCAGTGAGTCACGGGGTTCCCACGAGCAGTACTTC.

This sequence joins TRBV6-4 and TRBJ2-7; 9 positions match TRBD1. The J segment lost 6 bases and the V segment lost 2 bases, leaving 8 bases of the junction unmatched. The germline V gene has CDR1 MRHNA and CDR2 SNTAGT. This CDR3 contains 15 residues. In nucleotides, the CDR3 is TGTGCCAGCAGTGACCCGGGACAGGGCCCCCTCGAGCAGTACTTC. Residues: CASSDPGQGPLEQYF.